The 26 T cell receptor beta chains listed next were all sequenced from one sample in a study of blood T cell repertoires in COVID-19. Here immunoSEQ multiplex PCR was the method, and the copy in TCRdb shows in-frame clones only, minus some. The table lists 9,500 to 12,000 clones, approximately 89% of them singletons. Sequenced material: peripheral blood. The receptor set was obtained from a human donor in a cohort sampled during active COVID-19.

CDR3 in DNA: TGTGCCAGCAGCACTGCCACGACAGGAAACTATAATTCACCCCTCCACTTT. This sequence encodes CASSTATTGNYNSPLHF. V is TRBV7-8 and J is TRBJ1-6, with D possibly matching TRBD1 (6 bases). The CDR3 loop spans 17 amino acids. The germline V gene encodes CDR1 SGHVS and CDR2 FQNEAQ. Trimming took 5 bases from V and 3 from J, leaving 17 bases between them.

The J gene is TRBJ2-5, the V gene TRBV3-1 (or the pseudogene TRBV3-2); D is ambiguous. V was cut by 4 bases and J by 4 bases, with 4 bases left in between. CDR3 size: 11 residues. In germline, CDR1 is LGHDT, CDR2 YNNKEL (reference sequence). CDR3: CASSLGETQYF. The CDR3 DNA reads as TGTGCCAGCAGCCTCGGAGAGACCCAGTACTTC.

The J gene is TRBJ1-2, the V gene TRBV5-1, with 8 bases fitting TRBD1. This CDR3 contains 13 residues. With 4 bases clipped from V and 4 bases from J, the junction kept 3 bases outside the gene matches. Germline loops: CDR1 SGHRS, CDR2 YFSETQ. The CDR3 DNA follows: TGCGCCAGCAGCAGGGACAGGTTCTATGGCTACACCTTC. Protein sequence: CASSRDRFYGYTF.

V and J are TRBV10-3 and TRBJ2-3, with TRBD2 identical over 8 bases. The J segment lost 5 bases and the V segment lost 10 bases, leaving 11 bases of the junction unmatched. Germline loops: CDR1 ENHRY, CDR2 SYGVKD. The CDR3 spans 14 residues. CDR3 DNA sequence: TGTGCCACCTCCCCGGGGGGGCCGGGAGATACGCAGTATTTT. It translates to CATSPGGPGDTQYF.

The V and J genes are TRBV27 and TRBJ2-7; 11 nucleotides line up with TRBD2. The CDR3 has 16 amino acids. The V gene end was trimmed by 5 bases and the J gene end by 4 bases; junction bases not matched to a gene: 10. The germline gives CDR1 MNHEY, CDR2 SMNVEV (reference sequence). In nucleotides, the CDR3 is TGTGCCAGCAGTCCACACCCTAGCGGGGGGTGGTACGAGCAGTACTTC. Translation: CASSPHPSGGWYEQYF.

CDR3 sequence reads: CASSARTGAGYGYTF. The CDR3 bases are TGTGCCAGCAGTGCCCGGACAGGGGCTGGCTATGGCTACACCTTC. The chain joins TRBV28 to TRBJ1-2, with 9 bases matching TRBD1. CDR1 and CDR2 from the germline V gene are MDHEN and SYDVKM. Trimming removed 5 bases from V and 4 bases from J; junction bases left unmatched: 8. There are 15 residues in the CDR3.

The V and J genes are TRBV27 and TRBJ1-2; 7 bases map to TRBD1. CDR1 is MNHEY and CDR2 is SMNVEV in the germline V gene (reference sequence). V lost 4 bases and J lost 4; bases outside the gene matches: 6. The CDR3 runs to 14 residues. This CDR3 is CASSYGDRTYGYTF. The CDR3, as DNA: TGTGCCAGCAGTTATGGGGACAGAACCTATGGCTACACCTTC.

The chain is built from TRBV2 and TRBJ2-5; D might be TRBD2 (5 bases). Germline CDR1 is SNHLY and CDR2 is FYNNEI. V was cut by 1 base and J by 4 bases, with 10 bases left in between. The CDR3 consists of 14 residues. The CDR3 DNA sequence: TGTGCCAGCAGTGAAGGTCTAGCAGTAGAGACCCAGTACTTC. Translating it yields CASSEGLAVETQYF.

The genes are TRBV4-1 and TRBJ1-5; 8 bases map to TRBD1. The CDR3 sequence is 15 residues long. Per the germline V gene, CDR1 is MGHRA and CDR2 is YSYEKL. Trimming at V came to 7 bases and at J to 5 bases, leaving 10 bases not matched to a gene. This CDR3 reads CASNPSGGEHQPQHF. The CDR3 DNA reads TGCGCCAGCAACCCCTCAGGGGGCGAGCATCAGCCCCAGCATTTT.

The V gene is TRBV27, the J gene TRBJ2-7, with 7 bases fitting TRBD1. This CDR3 comprises 16 residues. Germline V gives CDR1 MNHEY, CDR2 SMNVEV (reference sequence). Trimming took 4 bases from V and 3 from J; bases not matched to a gene: 12. The chain's CDR3 is CASSSRTGQRYYEQYF. CDR3 DNA: TGTGCCAGCAGTTCCCGTACGGGACAGCGATACTACGAGCAGTACTTC.

This rearrangement joins TRBV28 to TRBJ1-5; 8 positions match TRBD1. The V and J ends lost 8 bases and 6 bases, in that order; junction bases with no gene match: 12. Germline loops: CDR1 MDHEN, CDR2 SYDVKM. The CDR3 extends over 15 amino acids. The CDR3 is CASVPGGSSRQPQHF. CDR3 coding DNA: TGTGCCAGCGTTCCAGGGGGCTCCTCTCGTCAGCCCCAGCATTTT.

The chain employs TRBV5-1 and TRBJ2-3, with TRBD2 identical over 9 bases. The V and J ends lost 7 bases and 3 bases, in that order; junction bases with no gene match: 6. The CDR3 extends over 14 amino acids. Germline V gives CDR1 SGHRS, CDR2 YFSETQ. CDR3 protein: CASEAGGPTDTQYF. CDR3 sequence (DNA): TGCGCCAGCGAGGCGGGGGGGCCGACAGATACGCAGTATTTT.

The chain employs TRBV5-6 and TRBJ2-1; D perhaps matches TRBD1 (7 bases). The V gene lost 7 bases and the J gene lost 3 bases, with 14 bases spanning the gap. CDR1 and CDR2 (germline): SGHDT, YYEEEE. The CDR3 has 14 amino acids. This CDR3 is CASDSGGNYNEQFF. The CDR3 DNA is TGTGCCAGCGACTCAGGGGGGAACTACAATGAGCAGTTCTTC.

The chain recombines TRBV5-6 with TRBJ2-7; D is ambiguous. CDR3 length equals 14 residues. Trimming shortened V by 1 base and J by 1 base, and 9 bases separated the two germline ends. Germline CDR1 SGHDT, CDR2 YYEEEE. The CDR3 DNA reads TGTGCCAGCAGCTTGTATTCAGGATCCTACGAGCAGTACTTC. This gives the protein CASSLYSGSYEQYF.

This chain connects TRBV19 to TRBJ1-1; perhaps TRBD1 as D (5 bases). Germline loops: CDR1 LNHDA, CDR2 SQIVND (reference sequence). The CDR3 sequence is 15 residues long. Trimming left V 7 bases short and J 3 bases short, with 18 bases between. The CDR3 nucleotides are TGTGCCAGTACTCGGACATCCAAACTGGACACTGAAGCTTTCTTT. It codes for CASTRTSKLDTEAFF.

V usage is TRBV3-1 (or the pseudogene TRBV3-2) and J usage is TRBJ2-3; D is ambiguous. V lost 4 bases to trimming and J lost 2 bases, with 4 bases between them. Germline V lookup: CDR1 LGHDT, CDR2 YNNKEL (reference sequence). This CDR3 is built from 12 residues. The CDR3 sequence is CASSPNTDTQYF. As DNA, the CDR3 is TGTGCCAGCAGCCCCAACACAGATACGCAGTATTTT.

The V gene is TRBV18, the J gene TRBJ1-5; TRBD1 matches 8 bases. This CDR3 is built from 15 residues. V lost 3 bases, J lost 5 bases, and 6 bases stayed unmatched. Germline V gene data show CDR1 as KGHSH and CDR2 as LQKENI. As DNA, the CDR3 is TGTGCCAGCTCACCGCGGACAGGGTCGGATCAGCCCCAGCATTTT. This translates into CASSPRTGSDQPQHF.

V is TRBV5-8 and J is TRBJ1-4; D gene unclear. The germline V and J ends were trimmed by 0 bases and 8 bases, with 5 bases remaining between them. Germline-derived CDR1 and CDR2 are SGHTS and YDEGEE. The CDR3 contains 12 residues. Here the CDR3 DNA reads TGTGCCAGCAGCTTGGTTGAGGAAAAACTGTTTTTT. It specifies CASSLVEEKLFF.

The rearrangement uses TRBV2 and TRBJ2-7, with D tentatively TRBD2 (5 bases). V lost 5 bases and J lost 5, with 13 bases in between. The CDR3 sequence is 13 residues long. Per the germline V gene, CDR1 is SNHLY and CDR2 is FYNNEI. The CDR3 sequence: CASSLVTRDEQYF. DNA for the CDR3: TGTGCCAGCAGTTTGGTCACTAGGGACGAGCAGTACTTC.

The count of this clone is one. The V gene is TRBV4-3, the J gene TRBJ1-2, with TRBD1 as a possible D gene (6 bases). This CDR3 spans 17 amino acids. Germline CDR1 and CDR2: LGHNA and YSLEER. V was shortened by 0 bases and J by 8 bases, with 22 bases between the two germline ends. The chain's CDR3 is CASSQDFRTATFWGYTF. Written as DNA, the CDR3 is TGCGCCAGCAGCCAAGATTTTCGGACAGCAACTTTCTGGGGCTACACCTTC.

The chain joins TRBV5-1 to TRBJ1-4; the match to TRBD1 covers 8 bases. Germline loops: CDR1 SGHRS, CDR2 YFSETQ. Trimming cost V 1 base and J 8 bases; bases outside gene matches: 4. This CDR3 has 14 residues. CDR3 bases: TGCGCCAGCAGCTTGAACAGGGGGGAGGAAAAACTGTTTTTT. This gives the protein CASSLNRGEEKLFF.

This clone has only a few counts. Other nucleotide sequences from this sample produce the same CDR3. The gene calls are TRBV30 and TRBJ1-5; TRBD1 matches at 7 bases. Germline lookup yields CDR1 GTSNPN and CDR2 SVGIG (reference sequence). CDR3 length: 13 amino acids. Trimming at V came to 0 bases and at J to 7 bases, leaving 3 bases not matched to a gene. For the CDR3, the DNA is TGTGCCTGGAGTGTTCAGGGGGACCAGCCCCAGCATTTT. It translates to CAWSVQGDQPQHF.

The chain couples TRBV3-1 (or the pseudogene TRBV3-2) to TRBJ1-6; tentatively, D is TRBD1 (5 bases). Per the germline V gene, CDR1 is LGHDT and CDR2 is YNNKEL (reference sequence). V shed 5 bases and J shed 8 bases, with 13 bases lying between them. The CDR3 has 14 amino acids. The CDR3 DNA reads as TGTGCCAGCAGCACAGGCTGGACCGATTCACCCCTCCACTTT. This sequence encodes CASSTGWTDSPLHF.

This chain links TRBV5-4 with TRBJ2-7, with D maybe TRBD2 (5 bases). CDR3 length: 14 amino acids. Germline V gene sequence: CDR1 SGHNT, CDR2 YYREEE (reference sequence). Trimming cost V 1 base and J 2 bases, with 10 bases left between them. The CDR3 sequence is CASSLRGAPYEQYF. DNA of the CDR3: TGTGCCAGCAGCTTGCGGGGTGCCCCCTACGAGCAGTACTTC.

J is TRBJ2-4 and V is TRBV2, with 9 bases aligning to TRBD1. The CDR3 consists of 11 residues. Trimming removed 6 bases from V and 10 bases from J; junction bases left unmatched: 1. Germline V lookup: CDR1 SNHLY, CDR2 FYNNEI. CDR3 protein: CASRDRGIQYF. The CDR3 DNA reads as TGTGCCAGCAGAGACAGGGGGATTCAGTACTTC.

The chain has TRBV3-1 (or the pseudogene TRBV3-2) and TRBJ1-1; TRBD1 matches 12 bases. There are 15 residues in the CDR3. The V gene's germline CDR1 is LGHDT and CDR2 YNNKEL (reference sequence). Unmatched junction bases numbered 2, after V lost 2 bases and J lost 4 bases. CDR3 region: CASSQRGQGATEAFF. CDR3 coding DNA: TGTGCCAGCAGCCAACGGGGACAGGGGGCCACTGAAGCTTTCTTT.